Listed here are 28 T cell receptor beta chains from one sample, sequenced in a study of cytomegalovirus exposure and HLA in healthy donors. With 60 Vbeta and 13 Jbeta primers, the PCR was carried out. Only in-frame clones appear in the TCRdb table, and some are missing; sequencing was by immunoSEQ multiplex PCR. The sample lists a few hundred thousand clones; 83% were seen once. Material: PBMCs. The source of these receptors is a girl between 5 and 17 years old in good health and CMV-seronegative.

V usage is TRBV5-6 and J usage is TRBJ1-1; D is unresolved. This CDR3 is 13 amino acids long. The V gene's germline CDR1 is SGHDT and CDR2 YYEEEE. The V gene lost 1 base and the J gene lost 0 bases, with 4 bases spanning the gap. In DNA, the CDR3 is TGTGCCAGCAGCTTGCCCTTGAACACTGAAGCTTTCTTT. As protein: CASSLPLNTEAFF.

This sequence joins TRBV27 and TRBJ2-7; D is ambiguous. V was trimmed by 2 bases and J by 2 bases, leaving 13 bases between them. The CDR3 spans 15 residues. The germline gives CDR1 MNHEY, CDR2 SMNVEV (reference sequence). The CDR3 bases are TGTGCCAGCAGTTTAGCGGAAGAAGGTCCCTACGAGCAGTACTTC. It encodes CASSLAEEGPYEQYF.

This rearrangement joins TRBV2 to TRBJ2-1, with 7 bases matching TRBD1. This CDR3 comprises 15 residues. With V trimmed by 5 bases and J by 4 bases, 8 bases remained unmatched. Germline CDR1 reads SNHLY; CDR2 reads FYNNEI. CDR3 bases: TGTGCCAGCAGTCCAAATGGGGACAGATACAATGAGCAGTTCTTC. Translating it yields CASSPNGDRYNEQFF.

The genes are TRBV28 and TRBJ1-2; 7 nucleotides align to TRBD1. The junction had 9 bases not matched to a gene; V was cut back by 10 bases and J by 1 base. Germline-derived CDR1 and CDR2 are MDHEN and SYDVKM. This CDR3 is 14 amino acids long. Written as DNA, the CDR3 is TGTGCCAAGAATTACAGGGGACGTAACTATGGCTACACCTTC. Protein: CAKNYRGRNYGYTF.

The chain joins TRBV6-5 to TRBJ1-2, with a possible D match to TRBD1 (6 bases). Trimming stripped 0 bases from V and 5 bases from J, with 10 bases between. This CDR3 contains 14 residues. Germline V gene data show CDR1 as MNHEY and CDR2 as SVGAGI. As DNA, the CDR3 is TGTGCCAGCAGTTACTCTACGACAGGATATGGCTACACCTTC. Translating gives CASSYSTTGYGYTF.

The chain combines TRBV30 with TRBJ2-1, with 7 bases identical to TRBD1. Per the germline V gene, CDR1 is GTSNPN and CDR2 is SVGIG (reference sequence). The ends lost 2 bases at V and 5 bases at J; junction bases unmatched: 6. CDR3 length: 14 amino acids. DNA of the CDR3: TGTGCCTGGAGTTGGGACAGATTGAACAATGAGCAGTTCTTC. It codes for CAWSWDRLNNEQFF.

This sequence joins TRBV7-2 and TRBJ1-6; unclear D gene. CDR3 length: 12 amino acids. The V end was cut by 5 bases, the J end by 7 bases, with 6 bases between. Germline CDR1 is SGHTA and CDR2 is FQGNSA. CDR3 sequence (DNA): TGTGCCAGCAGCCCCGGGAATTCACCCCTCCACTTT. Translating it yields CASSPGNSPLHF.

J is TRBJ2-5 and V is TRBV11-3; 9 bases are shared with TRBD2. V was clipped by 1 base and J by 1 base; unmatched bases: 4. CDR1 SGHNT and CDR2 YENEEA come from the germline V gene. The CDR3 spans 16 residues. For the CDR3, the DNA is TGTGCCAGCAGCTTAGGCGCGGGAGGGCCCCAAGAGACCCAGTACTTC. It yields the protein CASSLGAGGPQETQYF. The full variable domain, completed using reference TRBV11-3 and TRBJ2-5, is EAGVVQSPRYKIIEKKQPVAFWCNPISGHNTLYWYLQNLGQGPELLIRYENEEAVDDSQLPKDRFSAERLKGVDSTLKIQPAELGDSAVYLCASSLGAGGPQETQYFGPGTRLLVL.

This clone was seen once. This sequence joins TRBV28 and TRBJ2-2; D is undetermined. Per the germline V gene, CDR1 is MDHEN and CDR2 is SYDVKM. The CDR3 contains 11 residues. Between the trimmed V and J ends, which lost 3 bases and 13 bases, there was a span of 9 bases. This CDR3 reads CASSLGWRLFF. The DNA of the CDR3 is TGTGCCAGCAGTTTGGGTTGGAGGCTGTTTTTT.

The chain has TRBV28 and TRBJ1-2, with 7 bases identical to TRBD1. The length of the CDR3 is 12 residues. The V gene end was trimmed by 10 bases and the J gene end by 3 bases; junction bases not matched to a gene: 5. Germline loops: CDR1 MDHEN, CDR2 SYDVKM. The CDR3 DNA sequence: TGTGCCAACGGGGGACAGCACTATGGCTACACCTTC. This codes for CANGGQHYGYTF.

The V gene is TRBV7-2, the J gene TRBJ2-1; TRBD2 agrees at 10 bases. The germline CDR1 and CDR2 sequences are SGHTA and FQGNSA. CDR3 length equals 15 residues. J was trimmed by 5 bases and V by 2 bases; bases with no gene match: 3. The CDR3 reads CASSLTSGNHNEQFF. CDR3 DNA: TGTGCCAGCAGCTTAACTAGCGGGAATCACAATGAGCAGTTCTTC.

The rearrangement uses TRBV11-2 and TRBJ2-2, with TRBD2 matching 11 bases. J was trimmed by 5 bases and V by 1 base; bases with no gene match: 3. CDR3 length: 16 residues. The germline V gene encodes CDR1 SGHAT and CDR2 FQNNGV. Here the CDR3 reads CASSLGLAGGTGELFF. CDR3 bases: TGTGCCAGCAGCTTAGGGCTAGCGGGAGGTACCGGGGAGCTGTTTTTT.

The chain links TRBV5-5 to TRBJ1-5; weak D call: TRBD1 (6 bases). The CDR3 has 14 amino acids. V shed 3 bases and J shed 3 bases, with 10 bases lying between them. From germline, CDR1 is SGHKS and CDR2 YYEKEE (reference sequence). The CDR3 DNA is TGTGCCAGCAGCTCGTCAGGGGCCAATCAGCCCCAGCATTTT. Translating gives CASSSSGANQPQHF.

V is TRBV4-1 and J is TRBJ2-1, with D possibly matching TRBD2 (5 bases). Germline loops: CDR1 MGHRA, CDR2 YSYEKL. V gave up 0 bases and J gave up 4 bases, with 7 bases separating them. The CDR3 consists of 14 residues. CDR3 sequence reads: CASSQEGEYNEQFF. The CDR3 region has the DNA TGCGCCAGCAGCCAAGAGGGAGAATACAATGAGCAGTTCTTC.

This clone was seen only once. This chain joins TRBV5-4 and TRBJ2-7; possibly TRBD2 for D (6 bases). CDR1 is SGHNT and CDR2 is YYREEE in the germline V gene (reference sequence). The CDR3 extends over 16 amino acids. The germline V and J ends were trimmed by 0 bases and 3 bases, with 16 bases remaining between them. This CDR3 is CASSLEGAGRGYEQYF. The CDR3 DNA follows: TGTGCCAGCAGCTTGGAGGGTGCGGGACGCGGCTACGAGCAGTACTTC. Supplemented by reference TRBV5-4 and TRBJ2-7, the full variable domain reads ETGVTQSPTHLIKTRGQQVTLRCSSQSGHNTVSWYQQALGQGPQFIFQYYREEENGRGNFPPRFSGLQFPNYSSELNVNALELDDSALYLCASSLEGAGRGYEQYFGPGTRLTVT.

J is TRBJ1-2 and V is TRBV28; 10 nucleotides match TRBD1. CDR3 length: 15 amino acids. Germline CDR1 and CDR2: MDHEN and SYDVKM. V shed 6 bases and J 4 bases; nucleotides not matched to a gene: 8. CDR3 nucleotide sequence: TGTGCCAGCAGCCCTGGACAGGGGGGGACCTATGGCTACACCTTC. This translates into CASSPGQGGTYGYTF.

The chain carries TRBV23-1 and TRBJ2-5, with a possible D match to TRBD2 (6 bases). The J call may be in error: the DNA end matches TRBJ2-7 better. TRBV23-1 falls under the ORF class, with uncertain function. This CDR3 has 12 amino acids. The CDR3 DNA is TGCGCCAGCGGGACTGTGTCCTACGAGCAGTACTTC. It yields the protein CASGTVSYEQYF.

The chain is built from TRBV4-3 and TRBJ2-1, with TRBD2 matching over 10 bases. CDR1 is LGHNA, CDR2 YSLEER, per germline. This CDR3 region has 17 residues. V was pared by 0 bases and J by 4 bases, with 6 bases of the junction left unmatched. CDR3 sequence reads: CASSQDLSGGVYNEQFF. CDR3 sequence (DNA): TGCGCCAGCAGCCAAGATCTGAGCGGGGGGGTATACAATGAGCAGTTCTTC.

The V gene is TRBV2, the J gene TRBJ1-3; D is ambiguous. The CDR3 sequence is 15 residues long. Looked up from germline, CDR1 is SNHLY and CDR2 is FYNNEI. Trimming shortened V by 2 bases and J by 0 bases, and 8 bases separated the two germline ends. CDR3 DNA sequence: TGTGCCAGCAGTGAAAGAAGCCGCTCTGGAAACACCATATATTTT. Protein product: CASSERSRSGNTIYF.

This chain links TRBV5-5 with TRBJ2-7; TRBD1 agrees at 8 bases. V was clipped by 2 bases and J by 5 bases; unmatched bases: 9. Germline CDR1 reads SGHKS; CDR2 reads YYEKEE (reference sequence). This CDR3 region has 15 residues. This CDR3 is CASSFSMDRADEQYF. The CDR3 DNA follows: TGTGCCAGCAGCTTCTCGATGGACAGGGCGGACGAGCAGTACTTC.

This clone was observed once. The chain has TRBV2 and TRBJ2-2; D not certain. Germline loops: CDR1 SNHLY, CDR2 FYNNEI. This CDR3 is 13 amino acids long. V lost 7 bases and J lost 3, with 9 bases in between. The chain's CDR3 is CASKAVHTGELFF. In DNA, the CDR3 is TGTGCCAGCAAGGCGGTACACACCGGGGAGCTGTTTTTT.

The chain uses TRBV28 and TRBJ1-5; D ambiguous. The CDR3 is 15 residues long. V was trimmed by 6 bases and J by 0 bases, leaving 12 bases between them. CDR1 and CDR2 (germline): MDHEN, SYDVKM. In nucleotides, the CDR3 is TGTGCCAGCAGGGCAATGGTGCTTAGCAATCAGCCCCAGCATTTT. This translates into CASRAMVLSNQPQHF.

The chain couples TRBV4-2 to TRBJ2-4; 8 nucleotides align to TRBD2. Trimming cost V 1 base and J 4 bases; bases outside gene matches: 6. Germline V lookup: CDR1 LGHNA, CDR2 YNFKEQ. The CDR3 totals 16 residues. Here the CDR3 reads CASSQVGGGPKNIQYF. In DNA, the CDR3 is TGTGCCAGCAGCCAAGTGGGCGGGGGGCCAAAAAACATTCAGTACTTC.

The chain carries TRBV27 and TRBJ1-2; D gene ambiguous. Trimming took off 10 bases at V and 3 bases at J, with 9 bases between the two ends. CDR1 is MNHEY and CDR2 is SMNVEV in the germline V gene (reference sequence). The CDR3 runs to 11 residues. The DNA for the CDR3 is TGTGCCACCTCGAGGGACTATGGCTACACCTTC. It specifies CATSRDYGYTF.

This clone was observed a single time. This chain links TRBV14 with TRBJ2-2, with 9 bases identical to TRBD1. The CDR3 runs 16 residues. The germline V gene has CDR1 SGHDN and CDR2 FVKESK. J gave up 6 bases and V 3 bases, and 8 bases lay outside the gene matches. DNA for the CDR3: TGTGCCAGCAGCCACTCCGGGACAGGGTCCCCCGGGGAGCTGTTTTTT. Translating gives CASSHSGTGSPGELFF.

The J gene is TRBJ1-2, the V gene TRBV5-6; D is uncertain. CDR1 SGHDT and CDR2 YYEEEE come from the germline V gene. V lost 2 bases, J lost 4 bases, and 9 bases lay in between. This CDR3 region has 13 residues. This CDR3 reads CASSLTGSYGYTF. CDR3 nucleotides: TGTGCCAGCAGCTTAACGGGAAGCTATGGCTACACCTTC. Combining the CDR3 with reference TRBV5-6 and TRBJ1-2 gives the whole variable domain DAGVTQSPTHLIKTRGQQVTLRCSPKSGHDTVSWYQQALGQGPQFIFQYYEEEERQRGNFPDRFSGHQFPNYSSELNVNALLLGDSALYLCASSLTGSYGYTFGSGTRLTVV.

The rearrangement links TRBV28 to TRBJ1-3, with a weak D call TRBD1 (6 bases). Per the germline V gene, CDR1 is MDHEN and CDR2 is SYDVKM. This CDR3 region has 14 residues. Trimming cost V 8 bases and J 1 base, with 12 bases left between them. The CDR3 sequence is CASGGGASGNTIYF. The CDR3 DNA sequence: TGTGCCAGCGGAGGGGGGGCGTCTGGAAACACCATATATTTT. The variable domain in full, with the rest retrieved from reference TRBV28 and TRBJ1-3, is DVKVTQSSRYLVKRTGEKVFLECVQDMDHENMFWYRQDPGLGLRLIYFSYDVKMKEKGDIPEGYSVSREKKERFSLILESASTNQTSMYLCASGGGASGNTIYFGEGSWLTVV.

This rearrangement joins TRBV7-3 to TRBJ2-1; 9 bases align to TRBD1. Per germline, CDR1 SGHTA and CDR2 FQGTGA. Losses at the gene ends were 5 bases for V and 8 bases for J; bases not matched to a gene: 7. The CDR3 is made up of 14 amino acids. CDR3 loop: CASSPVGQGYEQFF. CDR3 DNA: TGTGCCAGCAGCCCCGTCGGACAGGGGTATGAGCAGTTCTTC.